This TCR beta chain was identified during a study of blood T cell repertoires in COVID-19. The germline CDR1 and CDR2 sequences are LGHDT and YNNKEL (reference sequence). Trimming took 4 bases from V and 7 from J; bases not matched to a gene: 8. This CDR3 is 15 amino acids long. In the authors' workflow: Nucleated cell counts were estimated from reference gene primer amplification. TCRdb's table, derived via immunoSEQ multiplex PCR, lists solely in-frame clones and lacks some. V and J calls and clone size are copied from that table; D and trimming were computed from the DNA. The data show fewer than 200,000 clones, roughly 85% seen once.

Input material: PBMCs or T cells enriched from blood (not recorded which). The chain links TRBV3-1 (or the pseudogene TRBV3-2) to TRBJ2-1; 9 nucleotides agree with TRBD1. This sequence was found in a woman under 30 who had recovered from COVID-19. The CDR3 loop reads CASSRDREIMNEQFF. For the CDR3, the DNA is TGTGCCAGCAGCCGGGACAGGGAGATAATGAATGAGCAGTTCTTC.